Shown below are 29 T cell receptor beta chains from a single sample sequenced in a study of T cell repertoires in cytomegalovirus infection. For these receptors, no antigen is known. MiXCR, run by TCRdb on the reads, gives a single entry per CDR3 protein. The top ten hold around 15% of the sample, which has roughly 990,000 distinct CDR3 sequences, approximately 33% seen once. The specimen comprised cultured CD8+ T cells from PBMCs, sampled from culture after CMV antigen stimulation. The receptors were sampled from a human donor in good health (CMV status not recorded). Some clones in this sample may be carry-over from other donors' samples.

This clonotype was detected only a few times. This chain uses TRBV11-2 with TRBJ2-1, with 7 bases fitting TRBD1. Germline assignment: CDR1 SGHAT and CDR2 FQNNGV. The V segment lost 5 bases and the J segment 9 bases; nucleotides outside the gene matches: 7. The CDR3 length is 13 residues. The CDR3 bases are TGTGCCAGCAGCCTAAACCCAGGGGGTGAGCAGTTCTTC. Translating it yields CASSLNPGGEQFF.

The chain uses TRBV27 and TRBJ2-3; possibly TRBD2 for D (6 bases). The germline V gene has CDR1 MNHEY and CDR2 SMNVEV (reference sequence). V was pared by 4 bases and J by 6 bases, with 14 bases between. This CDR3 has 14 amino acids. CDR3 in DNA: TGTGCCAGCAGTTGGGGACTGAGGGCGGATACGCAGTATTTT. Its translation is CASSWGLRADTQYF.

The J gene is TRBJ2-2, the V gene TRBV25-1; 8 bases map to TRBD1. The V gene end was trimmed by 3 bases and the J gene end by 4 bases; junction bases not matched to a gene: 4. Per the germline V gene, CDR1 is MGHDK and CDR2 is SYGVNS. This CDR3 is 15 amino acids long. The CDR3 DNA reads as TGTGCCAGCAGTGACCCGGACAGGGCCACCGGGGAGCTGTTTTTT. It is translated as CASSDPDRATGELFF.

This clonotype was seen a few times. The CDR3: CASSQAEGTTEAFF. The CDR3 DNA follows: TGCGCCAGCAGCCAAGCGGAAGGGACCACTGAAGCTTTCTTT. The chain uses TRBV4-1 and TRBJ1-1; possibly TRBD1 for D (5 bases). The length of the CDR3 is 14 residues. Germline loops: CDR1 MGHRA, CDR2 YSYEKL. V dropped 1 base and J dropped 4 bases, with 10 bases sitting between them.

The CDR3 nucleotides read TGTGCCAGCAGTTTATCGGCGATTAATCAGCCCCAGCATTTT. It encodes CASSLSAINQPQHF. V gene TRBV12-3 or TRBV12-4 combines with J gene TRBJ1-5; D gene unclear. The CDR3 contains 14 residues. V was cut by 2 bases and J by 4 bases, with 9 bases left in between.

This sequence joins TRBV27 and TRBJ1-1, with 8 bases lining up with TRBD1. Germline CDR1 reads MNHEY; CDR2 reads SMNVEV (reference sequence). The V gene end was trimmed by 5 bases and the J gene end by 3 bases; junction bases not matched to a gene: 8. The CDR3 has 15 amino acids. The CDR3: CASSRTGRMDTEAFF. DNA for the CDR3: TGTGCCAGCAGTAGGACAGGGAGAATGGACACTGAAGCTTTCTTT.

This chain joins TRBV15 and TRBJ1-4, with D unresolved. Trimming stripped 0 bases from V and 7 bases from J, with 15 bases between. Germline V lookup: CDR1 LNHNV, CDR2 YYDKDF (reference sequence). The CDR3 has 16 residues. The CDR3 DNA reads as TGTGCCACCAGCAGAGATTCGGCAGCCCTTGCTGAAAAACTGTTTTTT. Translation: CATSRDSAALAEKLFF.

The chain couples TRBV28 to TRBJ1-1; D gene unclear. Germline values: CDR1 MDHEN, CDR2 SYDVKM. Trimming pared 6 bases from V and 4 bases from J, leaving 15 bases between. This CDR3 has 14 amino acids. CDR3 nucleotides: TGTGCCAGCAGACCGGGTAGACGGCTCACTGAAGCTTTCTTT. Its translation is CASRPGRRLTEAFF.

This clonotype was recorded many times. This rearrangement joins TRBV6-4 to TRBJ1-1; tentatively, D is TRBD1 (5 bases). V was trimmed by 6 bases and J by 8 bases, leaving 13 bases between them. CDR3 size: 12 residues. Germline loops: CDR1 MRHNA, CDR2 SNTAGT. The CDR3 nucleotides are TGTGCCAGCAGCGATGGGGCAGCCGAAGCTTTCTTT. Protein product: CASSDGAAEAFF.

This clonotype showed up many times. The V and J genes are TRBV7-2 and TRBJ1-1; unclear D gene. From germline, CDR1 is SGHTA and CDR2 FQGNSA. CDR3 size: 12 residues. Trimming removed 1 base from V and 7 bases from J, with 7 bases in between. Written as DNA, the CDR3 is TGTGCCAGCAGCTTAGTTGGATTTGAAGCTTTCTTT. Its translation: CASSLVGFEAFF.

The chain couples TRBV27 to TRBJ1-5; D is unclear. Trimming pared 4 bases from V and 4 bases from J, leaving 14 bases between. CDR3 length equals 15 residues. Per germline, CDR1 MNHEY and CDR2 SMNVEV (reference sequence). The DNA for the CDR3 is TGTGCCAGCAGTTCCCGGGCCTTTAGGAATCAGCCCCAGCATTTT. It codes for CASSSRAFRNQPQHF.

This clonotype appeared many times. The rearrangement uses TRBV7-9 and TRBJ2-1, with 13 bases identical to TRBD2. CDR3 length: 17 amino acids. Germline assignment: CDR1 SEHNR and CDR2 FQNEAQ (reference sequence). V trimming: 7 bases; J trimming: 5 bases; junction bases outside the gene matches: 11. Here the CDR3 reads CASTRLAGGYIDNEQFF. Here the CDR3 DNA reads TGTGCCAGCACCCGACTAGCGGGGGGCTACATTGACAATGAGCAGTTCTTC.

The chain recombines TRBV11-1 with TRBJ1-4; D ambiguous. CDR1 is SGHAT and CDR2 is FQDESV in the germline V gene (reference sequence). The CDR3 spans 15 residues. V shed 4 bases and J shed 3 bases, with 12 bases lying between them. The DNA of the CDR3 is TGTGCCAGCAGCTCCTATAGAGGATCTAATGAAAAACTGTTTTTT. Translating it yields CASSSYRGSNEKLFF.

This clonotype was observed a few times. The V and J genes are TRBV7-3 and TRBJ1-5, with 12 bases matching TRBD1. V was clipped by 0 bases and J by 6 bases; unmatched bases: 6. CDR1 and CDR2 (germline): SGHTA, FQGTGA. The CDR3 runs 17 residues. The CDR3 sequence: CASSLTSGQGAGQPQHF. CDR3 nucleotides: TGTGCCAGCAGCTTAACGTCGGGACAGGGGGCGGGTCAGCCCCAGCATTTT.

This clonotype was seen ten or more times. The chain joins TRBV7-6 to TRBJ2-3, with TRBD1 as a possible D gene (6 bases). CDR1 and CDR2 from the germline V gene are SGHVS and FNYEAQ. CDR3 length: 15 residues. V lost 3 bases to trimming and J lost 4 bases, with 14 bases between them. The CDR3: CASSFLGKGADTQYF. As DNA, the CDR3 is TGTGCCAGCAGCTTCCTAGGGAAGGGGGCAGATACGCAGTATTTT.

The gene calls are TRBV6-5 and TRBJ2-5; 7 bases align to TRBD2. Trimming removed 6 bases from V and 4 bases from J; junction bases left unmatched: 14. Germline values: CDR1 MNHEY, CDR2 SVGAGI. This CDR3 comprises 16 residues. DNA for the CDR3: TGTGCCAGCAGCCACTACGGGGGGTCCGGGGGAGAGACCCAGTACTTC. Translating gives CASSHYGGSGGETQYF.

This sequence joins TRBV7-9 and TRBJ2-2; D gene unclear. CDR1 is SEHNR and CDR2 is FQNEAQ in the germline V gene (reference sequence). The CDR3 sequence is 15 residues long. V lost 4 bases, J lost 4 bases, and 13 bases lay in between. CDR3 residues: CASSSGDGRTGELFF. As DNA, the CDR3 is TGTGCCAGCAGCTCCGGAGACGGTCGCACCGGGGAGCTGTTTTTT.

This chain uses TRBV7-9 with TRBJ1-2, with 8 nucleotides matching TRBD1. The V segment lost 4 bases and the J segment 8 bases; nucleotides outside the gene matches: 18. The CDR3 has 17 residues. Germline loops: CDR1 SEHNR, CDR2 FQNEAQ (reference sequence). The CDR3 DNA follows: TGTGCCAGCAGCTCTTCTACCCAAATTAGGACAGGGCAGGGCTACACCTTC. Translation gives CASSSSTQIRTGQGYTF.

This rearrangement joins TRBV7-6 to TRBJ2-2; possible D gene TRBD1, 5 bases. There are 16 residues in the CDR3. The germline gives CDR1 SGHVS, CDR2 FNYEAQ. V lost 0 bases to trimming and J lost 2 bases, with 10 bases between them. The CDR3 DNA reads as TGTGCCAGCAGCTTAGCGGGGCTCAAAAACACCGGGGAGCTGTTTTTT. Translating gives CASSLAGLKNTGELFF.

This clonotype was seen many times. The chain employs TRBV7-2 and TRBJ1-1, with D possibly matching TRBD1 (6 bases). CDR1 is SGHTA, CDR2 FQGNSA, per germline. The CDR3 spans 16 residues. Trimming pared 5 bases from V and 3 bases from J, leaving 19 bases between. The CDR3: CASSPLLTGWDTEAFF. The CDR3 DNA sequence: TGTGCCAGCAGCCCACTATTGACAGGTTGGGACACTGAAGCTTTCTTT.

The V gene is TRBV19, the J gene TRBJ2-7; 8 bases are shared with TRBD2. This CDR3 comprises 14 residues. Trimming cost V 5 bases and J 6 bases; bases outside gene matches: 9. From germline, CDR1 is LNHDA and CDR2 SQIVND (reference sequence). CDR3 protein: CASSPGPAGAEQYF. Here the CDR3 DNA reads TGTGCCAGTAGTCCGGGGCCAGCGGGGGCCGAGCAGTACTTC.

This clonotype was counted at least ten times. This rearrangement joins TRBV7-9 to TRBJ1-1; no clear D gene. This CDR3 is 12 amino acids long. V was shortened by 7 bases and J by 1 base, with 7 bases between the two germline ends. Germline CDR1 is SEHNR and CDR2 is FQNEAQ (reference sequence). CDR3 residues: CASTMGNTEAFF. CDR3 nucleotides: TGTGCCAGCACGATGGGGAACACTGAAGCTTTCTTT.

The chain recombines TRBV20-1 with TRBJ1-2, with TRBD1 as a possible D gene (6 bases). The CDR3 runs 14 residues. Germline V CDR1 and CDR2: DFQATT, SNEGSKA (reference sequence). Trimming took off 6 bases at V and 2 bases at J, with 16 bases between the two ends. The CDR3, as DNA: TGCAGTGCCCCTAGGGGAGGGGGGAACTATGGCTACACCTTC. It encodes CSAPRGGGNYGYTF.

CDR3 coding DNA: TGTGCCCTTCAGGGGCCCACGAACACCGGGGAGCTGTTTTTT. Protein: CALQGPTNTGELFF. V and J are TRBV7-6 and TRBJ2-2, with D possibly TRBD1 on 6 matching bases. The germline V and J ends were trimmed by 11 bases and 0 bases, with 13 bases remaining between them. The CDR3 has 14 residues. In germline, CDR1 is SGHVS, CDR2 FNYEAQ.

This clonotype was seen a handful of times. This chain links TRBV19 with TRBJ2-1, with a weak D call TRBD1 (6 bases). V was trimmed by 9 bases and J by 4 bases, leaving 16 bases between them. The CDR3 sequence is 14 residues long. Germline assignment: CDR1 LNHDA and CDR2 SQIVND (reference sequence). The CDR3 DNA reads as TGTGCCAGCTCACAGGGACCTTTATACAATGAGCAGTTCTTC. Translating it yields CASSQGPLYNEQFF.

This clonotype was seen a few times. This chain joins TRBV27 and TRBJ1-1, with 7 bases identical to TRBD1. Germline V gene sequence: CDR1 MNHEY, CDR2 SMNVEV (reference sequence). There are 15 residues in the CDR3. V shed 5 bases, J shed 0 bases, and the junction held 6 bases outside the gene matches. The CDR3 spells CASSRTGNLNTEAFF. In DNA, the CDR3 is TGTGCCAGCAGTAGGACAGGTAACTTGAACACTGAAGCTTTCTTT.

The rearrangement links TRBV6-6 to TRBJ2-2, with D possibly TRBD1 on 6 matching bases. CDR3 size: 16 residues. CDR1 is MNHNY and CDR2 is SVGAGI in the germline V gene (reference sequence). V gave up 1 base and J gave up 6 bases, with 15 bases separating them. The CDR3 region is CASSYFPRQDSGELFF. The CDR3 DNA sequence: TGTGCCAGCAGTTACTTCCCTCGACAGGATTCCGGGGAGCTGTTTTTT.

At least ten counts were recorded for this clonotype. The CDR3 is CASSYSDYNEQFF. The CDR3 DNA reads TGTGCCAGCAGTTACTCGGACTACAATGAGCAGTTCTTC. V is TRBV6-2 or TRBV6-3 and J is TRBJ2-1; D unclear. CDR3 size: 13 residues. Trimming left V 0 bases short and J 3 bases short, with 3 bases between. Germline V CDR1 and CDR2: MNHEY, SVGEGT.

This clonotype occurred a few times. The rearrangement links TRBV7-9 to TRBJ1-2, with a possible D match to TRBD1 (6 bases). This CDR3 spans 14 amino acids. Germline assignment: CDR1 SEHNR and CDR2 FQNEAQ (reference sequence). V lost 5 bases, J lost 8 bases, and 18 bases lay in between. DNA of the CDR3: TGTGCCAGCAGCGGGCAGGGGCCAACCTACGGCTACACCTTC. Its protein is CASSGQGPTYGYTF.